The entry that follows covers one TCR beta chain sequence. The target antigen is unknown. These data are taken from a study of cytomegalovirus exposure and HLA in healthy donors. Findings and caveats of the study: In vitro confirmation showed three CMV-associated chains to be CMV antigen specific. Diagnosis of cytomegalovirus status made by the classifier reportedly showed high specificity and sensitivity. Later on, an analysis tied 18,000 or so TCR beta sequences to HLA alleles at 0.05 false discovery rate.

13 Jbeta primers and 60 Vbeta primers were used for the PCR. Produced via immunoSEQ multiplex PCR; TCRdb's table is partial and in-frame only. This table holds over 150,000 clones, 84% found once. Between the trimmed V and J ends, which lost 5 bases and 1 base, there was a span of 17 bases. Germline V gene lookup returns CDR1 SGHTA and CDR2 FQGNSA. The CDR3 is 16 residues long. Sample: PBMCs. The V and J genes are TRBV7-2 and TRBJ1-2; possibly TRBD1 for D (5 bases). The receptor was isolated from a boy between 2 and 10 years old in good health and CMV-seronegative. The CDR3 DNA sequence: TGTGCCAGCAGCCGACGATACGGGACTTTTAACTATGGCTACACCTTC. It specifies CASSRRYGTFNYGYTF.